The rows below give T cell receptor beta chains drawn from one sample of a study of T cell changes during pregnancy in multiple sclerosis. Only in-frame clones appear in the TCRdb table, and some are missing; sequencing was by immunoSEQ multiplex PCR. Counted here are tens of thousands of clones, 90% occurring once; the ten biggest clones make up roughly an eighth. The sequences come from CD8+ T cells from peripheral blood mononuclear cells, collected in the first trimester of pregnancy. The origin of the receptors is a female donor with multiple sclerosis, enrolled in a pregnancy study. CDR3s include the opening cysteine and the closing phenylalanine or tryptophan. D genes are given only for firm matches. Clone size is stated in some rows and not others, as once, few, many or a class when expanded.

j_call,cdr3_length,v_call,d_call,clone_size,cdr3_nt,cdr3_aa
TRBJ2-7,15,TRBV6-1,NA,NA,TGTGCCAGCAGTGATGGACAGTCTCCCATCTACGAGCAGTACTTC,CASSDGQSPIYEQYF
TRBJ1-5,14,TRBV19,TRBD1,NA,TGTGCCAGTACCGGGACAGATAGCAATCAGCCCCAGCATTTT,CASTGTDSNQPQHF
TRBJ2-2,16,TRBV6-6,TRBD2,NA,TGTGCCAGCAGAACAACCGGGACTAGCTATCTCGGGGAGCTGTTTTTT,CASRTTGTSYLGELFF
TRBJ1-1,12,TRBV7-9,TRBD1,few,TGTGCCAGCAGCAGAGACAGGGGGCGGGCTTTCTTT,CASSRDRGRAFF
TRBJ2-2,14,TRBV9,NA,NA,TGTGCCAGCAGCGCCCCGCGGAGGACCGGGGAGCTGTTTTTT,CASSAPRRTGELFF
TRBJ2-7,13,TRBV11-2,NA,NA,TGTGCCAGCAGGGCGGGGGCCTCCTACGAGCAGTACTTC,CASRAGASYEQYF
TRBJ2-7,15,TRBV5-1,NA,NA,TGCGCCAGCAGCTTAGGCCAGGGGTGGACCTACGAGCAGTACTTC,CASSLGQGWTYEQYF
TRBJ2-1,16,TRBV6-6,NA,NA,TGTGCCAGCAGTTACTCGGGACTCCCGTTCCGTAATGAGCAGTTCTTC,CASSYSGLPFRNEQFF
TRBJ2-5,15,TRBV5-5,NA,NA,TGTGCCAGCAGCGCCGGACAGAACCCTCGGGAGACCCAGTACTTC,CASSAGQNPRETQYF
TRBJ2-1,15,TRBV19,TRBD1,NA,TGTGCCAGCTCTGGGGAGACAGGGGTAATTAATGAGCAGTTCTTC,CASSGETGVINEQFF
TRBJ2-1,14,TRBV28,NA,NA,TGTGCCAGCAGCGTTGCGGGCCTATACAATGAGCAGTTCTTC,CASSVAGLYNEQFF
TRBJ1-2,13,TRBV29-1,TRBD1,NA,TGCAGCGATGCCGGGACAGGGGGCGCCCACTACACCTTC,CSDAGTGGAHYTF
TRBJ2-1,12,TRBV27,NA,NA,TGTGCCAGCAGTAGCCTACCGCGGGAGCAGTTCTTC,CASSSLPREQFF
TRBJ2-1,13,TRBV13,NA,NA,TGTGCCAGCAGCTTAGAACAGATCAATGAGCAGTTCTTC,CASSLEQINEQFF
TRBJ2-1,14,TRBV19,TRBD2,NA,TGTGCCAGTACCGAGCGGGGGTTCTACAATGAGCAGTTCTTC,CASTERGFYNEQFF
TRBJ1-1,13,TRBV28,NA,few,TGTGCCAGCAGTTCGGGGGGCGGCACTGAAGCTTTCTTT,CASSSGGGTEAFF
TRBJ2-7,13,TRBV7-9,TRBD1,NA,TGTGCCAGCAGTCCGACAGGGTCCTACGAGCAGTACTTC,CASSPTGSYEQYF
TRBJ2-5,12,TRBV29-1,TRBD1,NA,TGCAGCGTAGTGACAGGGGAAGAGACCCAGTACTTC,CSVVTGEETQYF
TRBJ2-5,16,TRBV18,TRBD1,NA,TGTGCCAGCTCACCCGGCCGACAGGGGGCTTGGGAGACCCAGTACTTC,CASSPGRQGAWETQYF
TRBJ2-7,21,TRBV7-6,TRBD2,NA,TGTGCCAGCAGCTTAAGGTGGACTAGTGAGGGGTTGGCTCAATGGCCCTACGAGCAGTACTTC,CASSLRWTSEGLAQWPYEQYF
TRBJ2-5,15,TRBV19,NA,NA,TGTGCCAGTCAGAGACCCTCAGGATCCCAAGAGACCCAGTACTTC,CASQRPSGSQETQYF
TRBJ2-1,15,TRBV7-8,NA,NA,TGTGCCAGCAGCTTGGGGGGAGCCGTTGGGAATGAGCAGTTCTTC,CASSLGGAVGNEQFF
TRBJ2-7,15,TRBV6-1,NA,few,TGTGCCAGCTCAAGTCAGTCAGGGTCCGCCTACGAGCAGTACTTC,CASSSQSGSAYEQYF
TRBJ2-7,15,TRBV6-5,NA,NA,TGTGCCAGCAGTTACGGGACTGCTAGCTCCTACGAGCAGTACTTC,CASSYGTASSYEQYF
TRBJ2-2,14,TRBV6-4,TRBD1,few,TGTGCCAGCAGTGGGACAGGGGACACCGGGGAGCTGTTTTTT,CASSGTGDTGELFF
TRBJ1-4,13,TRBV11-2,NA,once,TGTGCCAGCAGTTTTGGTCCGACACTTAAACTGTTTTTT,CASSFGPTLKLFF
TRBJ1-2,13,TRBV7-9,TRBD1,NA,TGTGCCAGCAGCTTGGGGACAGACTATGGCTACACCTTC,CASSLGTDYGYTF
TRBJ2-6,16,TRBV5-6,TRBD1,NA,TGTGCCAGCAGCTTGGGAGGGGGCGCCGGGGCCAACGTCCTGACTTTC,CASSLGGGAGANVLTF
TRBJ2-3,13,TRBV27,NA,once,TGTGCCAGCAGTTTTCCTAATTCCGATACGCAGTATTTT,CASSFPNSDTQYF
TRBJ2-3,17,TRBV4-3,TRBD1,NA,TGCGCCAGCAGCCTCCGGACAGGGGGGGGATTCACAGATACGCAGTATTTT,CASSLRTGGGFTDTQYF
TRBJ1-5,15,TRBV2,TRBD1,once,TGTGCCAGCAGCACAGGGGAAAATAGCAATCAGCCCCAGCATTTT,CASSTGENSNQPQHF
TRBJ2-3,20,TRBV7-8,NA,NA,TGTGCCAGCAGCCTCCCCCGGGACCCGCGGGGGCACAAAAACACAGATACGCAGTATTTT,CASSLPRDPRGHKNTDTQYF
TRBJ2-1,16,TRBV5-4,TRBD2,NA,TGTGCCAGCAGCTTGGGTTTAGCGGGGAGTTACAATGAGCAGTTCTTC,CASSLGLAGSYNEQFF
TRBJ1-1,15,TRBV10-3,NA,NA,TGTGCCATCAGTGAACCGGGGGGCCTCAGGCCCGAAGCTTTCTTT,CAISEPGGLRPEAFF
TRBJ2-7,13,TRBV19,NA,NA,TGTGCCAGTAGCTTTGCTTGGGCGTACGAGCAGTACTTC,CASSFAWAYEQYF
TRBJ2-7,15,TRBV29-1,TRBD2,NA,TGCAGCGTTATGGGGACCGGGACTAGCGACTACGAGCAGTACTTC,CSVMGTGTSDYEQYF
TRBJ2-1,15,TRBV9,TRBD2,NA,TGTGCCAGCAGCGTAGCTCAAACTAGCGTCAATGAGCAGTTCTTC,CASSVAQTSVNEQFF
TRBJ1-1,15,TRBV19,TRBD1,NA,TGTGCCAGTAGTGCCTATGGGACAGGGCACACTGAAGCTTTCTTT,CASSAYGTGHTEAFF
TRBJ2-7,12,TRBV7-9,NA,NA,TGTGCCAGCAGCCATCTTAGTTACGAGCAGTACTTC,CASSHLSYEQYF
TRBJ2-1,15,TRBV6-5,TRBD2,NA,TGTGCCAGCAGTTACATAGCGGGACCCTACAATGAGCAGTTCTTC,CASSYIAGPYNEQFF
TRBJ2-1,14,TRBV7-3,NA,NA,TGTGCCAGCAGCTTACTCGGGGTTGGCAATGAGCAGTTCTTC,CASSLLGVGNEQFF
TRBJ2-5,13,TRBV5-6,TRBD2,NA,TGTGCCAGCAGCTTCGGGACTAGCAGAATCCAGTACTTC,CASSFGTSRIQYF
TRBJ2-3,15,TRBV2,TRBD2,once,TGTGCCAGTTTTACCGGGACTAGCGGGTGGGATTCGCAGTATTTT,CASFTGTSGWDSQYF
TRBJ2-1,17,TRBV28,TRBD2,once,TGTGCCAGCAGTCCCCGGATAAGCGGGAGGGCGAGGAATGAGCAGTTCTTC,CASSPRISGRARNEQFF
TRBJ2-1,15,TRBV28,TRBD1,many,TGTGCCAGCAGTCCAGTGGGACAGGGACCCAATGAGCAGTTCTTC,CASSPVGQGPNEQFF
TRBJ2-1,16,TRBV5-6,TRBD1,NA,TGTGCCAGCAGCGGGGGACAGGTTGAGACTTACAATGAGCAGTTCTTC,CASSGGQVETYNEQFF
TRBJ2-2,14,TRBV29-1,NA,once,TGCAGCGTTGAGGGGCAGGGGAGCACCGGGGAGCTGTTTTTT,CSVEGQGSTGELFF
TRBJ2-5,14,TRBV7-9,TRBD1,NA,TGTGCCAGCAGCAAATTGGACAGGGAAGAGACCCAGTACTTC,CASSKLDREETQYF
TRBJ1-1,12,TRBV7-9,NA,NA,TGTGCCAGCGGAGAAAACCCCACTGAAGCTTTCTTT,CASGENPTEAFF
TRBJ2-7,14,TRBV27,NA,NA,TGTGCCAGCAGTTTATCGAGGATGGCCTACGAGCAGTACTTC,CASSLSRMAYEQYF
TRBJ2-7,15,TRBV18,TRBD2,NA,TGTGCCAGCTCACCCGGGACTAGCGGGATATACGAGCAGTACTTC,CASSPGTSGIYEQYF